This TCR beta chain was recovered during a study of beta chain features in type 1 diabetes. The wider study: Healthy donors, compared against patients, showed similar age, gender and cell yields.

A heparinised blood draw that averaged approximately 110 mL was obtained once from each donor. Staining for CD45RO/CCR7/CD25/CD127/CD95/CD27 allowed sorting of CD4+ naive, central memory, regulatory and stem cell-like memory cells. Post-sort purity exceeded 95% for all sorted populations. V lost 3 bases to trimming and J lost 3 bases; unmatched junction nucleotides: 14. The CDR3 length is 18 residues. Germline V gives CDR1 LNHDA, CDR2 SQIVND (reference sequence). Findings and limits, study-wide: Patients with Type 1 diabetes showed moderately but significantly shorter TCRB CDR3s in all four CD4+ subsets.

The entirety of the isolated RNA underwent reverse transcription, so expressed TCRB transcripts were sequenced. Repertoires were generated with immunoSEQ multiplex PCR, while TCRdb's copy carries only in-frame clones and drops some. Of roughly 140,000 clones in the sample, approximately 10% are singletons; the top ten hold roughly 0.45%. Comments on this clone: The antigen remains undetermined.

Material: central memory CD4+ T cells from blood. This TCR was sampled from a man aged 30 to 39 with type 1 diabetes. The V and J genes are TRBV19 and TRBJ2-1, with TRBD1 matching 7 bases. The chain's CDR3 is CASSITPLSGTVYNEQFF. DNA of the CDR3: TGTGCCAGTAGTATTACCCCTCTTTCCGGGACAGTCTACAATGAGCAGTTCTTC. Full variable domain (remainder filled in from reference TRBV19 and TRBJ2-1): DGGITQSPKYLFRKEGQNVTLSCEQNLNHDAMYWYRQDPGQGLRLIYYSQIVNDFQKGDIAEGYSVSREKKESFPLTVTSAQKNPTAFYLCASSITPLSGTVYNEQFFGPGTRLTVL.